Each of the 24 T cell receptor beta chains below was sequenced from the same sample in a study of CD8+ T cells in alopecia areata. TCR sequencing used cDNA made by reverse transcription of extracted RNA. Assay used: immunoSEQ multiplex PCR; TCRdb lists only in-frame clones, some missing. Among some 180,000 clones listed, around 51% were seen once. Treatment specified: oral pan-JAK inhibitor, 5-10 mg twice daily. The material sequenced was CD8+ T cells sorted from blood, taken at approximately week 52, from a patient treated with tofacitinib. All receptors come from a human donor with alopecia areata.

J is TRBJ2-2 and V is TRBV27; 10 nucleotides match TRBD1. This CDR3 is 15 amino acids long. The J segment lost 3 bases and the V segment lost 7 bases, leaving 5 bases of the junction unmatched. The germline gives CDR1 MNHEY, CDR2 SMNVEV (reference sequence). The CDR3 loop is CASTDRGPDTGELFF. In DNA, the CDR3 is TGTGCCAGCACCGACAGGGGGCCGGACACCGGGGAGCTGTTTTTT.

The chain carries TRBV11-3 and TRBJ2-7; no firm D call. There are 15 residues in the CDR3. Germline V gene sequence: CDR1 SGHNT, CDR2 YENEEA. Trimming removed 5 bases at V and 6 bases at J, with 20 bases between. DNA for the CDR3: TGTGCCAGCAGCCCCCCACGGGCGAAGTCTGGCGAGCAGTACTTC. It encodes CASSPPRAKSGEQYF. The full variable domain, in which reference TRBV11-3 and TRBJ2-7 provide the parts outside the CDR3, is EAGVVQSPRYKIIEKKQPVAFWCNPISGHNTLYWYLQNLGQGPELLIRYENEEAVDDSQLPKDRFSAERLKGVDSTLKIQPAELGDSAVYLCASSPPRAKSGEQYFGPGTRLTVT.

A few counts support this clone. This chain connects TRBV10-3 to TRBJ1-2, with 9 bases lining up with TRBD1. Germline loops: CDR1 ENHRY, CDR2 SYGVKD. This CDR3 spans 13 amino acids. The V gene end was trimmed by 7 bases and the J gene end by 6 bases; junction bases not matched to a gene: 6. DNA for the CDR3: TGTGCCATCAAAACGGGACAGGGTCATGGCTACACCTTC. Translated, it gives CAIKTGQGHGYTF.

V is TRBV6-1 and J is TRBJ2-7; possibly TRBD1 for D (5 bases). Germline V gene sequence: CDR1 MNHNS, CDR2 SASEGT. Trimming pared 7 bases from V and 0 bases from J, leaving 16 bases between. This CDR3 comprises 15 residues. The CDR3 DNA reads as TGTGCCAGCACCCCATTAAGGGGCAGCTCCTACGAGCAGTACTTC. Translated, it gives CASTPLRGSSYEQYF.

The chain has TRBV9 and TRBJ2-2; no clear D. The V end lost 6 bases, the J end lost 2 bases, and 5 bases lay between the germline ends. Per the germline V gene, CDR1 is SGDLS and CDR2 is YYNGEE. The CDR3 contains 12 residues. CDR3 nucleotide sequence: TGTGCCAGCAAGGACAACACCGGGGAGCTGTTTTTT. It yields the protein CASKDNTGELFF. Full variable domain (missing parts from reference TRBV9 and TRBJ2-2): DSGVTQTPKHLITATGQRVTLRCSPRSGDLSVYWYQQSLDQGLQFLIQYYNGEERAKGNILERFSAQQFPDLHSELNLSSLELGDSALYFCASKDNTGELFFGEGSRLTVL.

The CDR3 sequence is CAWSVKWDEQFF. In DNA, the CDR3 is TGTGCCTGGAGTGTAAAGTGGGATGAGCAGTTCTTC. V is TRBV30 and J is TRBJ2-1, with D hard to call. Germline V CDR1 and CDR2: GTSNPN, SVGIG (reference sequence). The CDR3 has 12 amino acids. Trimming left V 0 bases short and J 8 bases short, with 8 bases between.

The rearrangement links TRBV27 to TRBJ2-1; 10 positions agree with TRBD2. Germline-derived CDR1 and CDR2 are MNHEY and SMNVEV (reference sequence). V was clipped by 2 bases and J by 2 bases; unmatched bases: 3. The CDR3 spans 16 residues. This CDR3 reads CASSLPSGGPYNEQFF. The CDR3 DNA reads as TGTGCCAGCAGTTTACCTAGCGGGGGCCCCTACAATGAGCAGTTCTTC.

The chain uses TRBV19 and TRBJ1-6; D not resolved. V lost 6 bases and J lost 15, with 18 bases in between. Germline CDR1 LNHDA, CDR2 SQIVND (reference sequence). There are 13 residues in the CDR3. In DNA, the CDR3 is TGTGCCAGTAGCCGCTCAATATGGGTTTACCTCCACTTT. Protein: CASSRSIWVYLHF.

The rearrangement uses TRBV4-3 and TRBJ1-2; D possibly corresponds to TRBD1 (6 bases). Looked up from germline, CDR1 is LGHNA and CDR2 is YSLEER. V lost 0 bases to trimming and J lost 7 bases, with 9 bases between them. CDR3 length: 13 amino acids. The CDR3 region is CASSQDLGGGYTF. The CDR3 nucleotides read TGCGCCAGCAGCCAAGATCTAGGGGGTGGCTACACCTTC.

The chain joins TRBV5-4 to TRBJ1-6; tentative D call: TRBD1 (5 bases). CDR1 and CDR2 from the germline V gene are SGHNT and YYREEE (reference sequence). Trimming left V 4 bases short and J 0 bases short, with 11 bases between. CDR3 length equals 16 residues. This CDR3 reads CASSPEGFSYNSPLHF. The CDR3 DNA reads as TGTGCCAGCAGCCCTGAGGGGTTCTCCTATAATTCACCCCTCCACTTT.

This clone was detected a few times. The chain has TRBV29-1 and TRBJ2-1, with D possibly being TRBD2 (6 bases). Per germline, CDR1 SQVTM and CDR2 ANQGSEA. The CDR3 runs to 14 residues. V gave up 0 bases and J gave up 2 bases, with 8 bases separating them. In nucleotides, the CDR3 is TGCAGCGTTGAAGACGGGGGACCCTACAATGAGCAGTTCTTC. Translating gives CSVEDGGPYNEQFF.

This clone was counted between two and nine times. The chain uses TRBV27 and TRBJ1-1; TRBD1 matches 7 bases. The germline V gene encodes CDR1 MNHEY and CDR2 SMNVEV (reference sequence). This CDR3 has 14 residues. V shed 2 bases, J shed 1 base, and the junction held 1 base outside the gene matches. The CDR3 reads CASSLRQGNTEAFF. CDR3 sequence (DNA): TGTGCCAGCAGTTTACGACAGGGGAACACTGAAGCTTTCTTT.

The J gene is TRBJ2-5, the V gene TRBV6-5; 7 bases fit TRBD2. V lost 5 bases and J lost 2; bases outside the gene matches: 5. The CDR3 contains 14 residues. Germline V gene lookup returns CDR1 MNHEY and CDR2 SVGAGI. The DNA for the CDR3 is TGTGCCAGCAGTAGCACTAGCGAGCAAGAGACCCAGTACTTC. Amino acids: CASSSTSEQETQYF.

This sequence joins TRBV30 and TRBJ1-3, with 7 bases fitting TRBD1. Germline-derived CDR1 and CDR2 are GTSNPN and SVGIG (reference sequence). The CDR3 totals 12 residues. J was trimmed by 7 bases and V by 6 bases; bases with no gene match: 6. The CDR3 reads CACDRDVNTIYF. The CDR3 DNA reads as TGTGCCTGCGACAGGGATGTGAACACCATATATTTT.

The CDR3 is CASSQAGAKSYEQYF. The CDR3 DNA reads as TGCGCCAGCAGCCAAGCTGGGGCAAAATCCTACGAGCAGTACTTC. The gene calls are TRBV4-3 and TRBJ2-7, with TRBD1 as a possible D gene (5 bases). Germline CDR1 LGHNA, CDR2 YSLEER. The CDR3 sequence is 15 residues long. V dropped 1 base and J dropped 1 base, with 11 bases sitting between them.

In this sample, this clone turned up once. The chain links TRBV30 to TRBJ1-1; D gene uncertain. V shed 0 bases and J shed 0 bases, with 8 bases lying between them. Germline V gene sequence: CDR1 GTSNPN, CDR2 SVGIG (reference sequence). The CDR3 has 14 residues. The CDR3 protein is CAWSVPEMNTEAFF. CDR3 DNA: TGTGCCTGGAGTGTCCCCGAGATGAACACTGAAGCTTTCTTT. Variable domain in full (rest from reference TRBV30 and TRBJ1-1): SQTIHQWPATLVQPVGSPLSLECTVEGTSNPNLYWYRQAAGRGLQLLFYSVGIGQISSEVPQNLSASRPQDRQFILSSKKLLLSDSGFYLCAWSVPEMNTEAFFGQGTRLTVV.

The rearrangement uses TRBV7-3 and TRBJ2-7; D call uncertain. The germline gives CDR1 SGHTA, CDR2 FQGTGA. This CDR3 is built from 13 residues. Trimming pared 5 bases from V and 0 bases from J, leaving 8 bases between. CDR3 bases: TGTGCCAGCAGCCCAAAGGACTCCTACGAGCAGTACTTC. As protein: CASSPKDSYEQYF.

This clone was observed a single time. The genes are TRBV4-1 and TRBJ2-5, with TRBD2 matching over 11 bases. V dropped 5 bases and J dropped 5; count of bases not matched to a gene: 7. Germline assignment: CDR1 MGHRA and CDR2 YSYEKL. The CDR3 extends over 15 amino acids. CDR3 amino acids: CASSSRLAGYETQYF. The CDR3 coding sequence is TGCGCCAGCAGCTCCAGACTAGCGGGGTATGAGACCCAGTACTTC.

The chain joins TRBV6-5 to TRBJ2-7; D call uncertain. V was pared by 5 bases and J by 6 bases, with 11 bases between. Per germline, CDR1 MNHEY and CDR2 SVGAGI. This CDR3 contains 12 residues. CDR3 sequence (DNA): TGTGCCAGCAGTCGACAACCCGGCGAGCAGTACTTC. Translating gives CASSRQPGEQYF.

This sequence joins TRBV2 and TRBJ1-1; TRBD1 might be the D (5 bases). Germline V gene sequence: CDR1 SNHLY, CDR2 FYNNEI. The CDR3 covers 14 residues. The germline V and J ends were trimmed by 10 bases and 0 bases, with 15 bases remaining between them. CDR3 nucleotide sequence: TGTGCCAACCGCGGGGGTGGGATGAACACTGAAGCTTTCTTT. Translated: CANRGGGMNTEAFF.

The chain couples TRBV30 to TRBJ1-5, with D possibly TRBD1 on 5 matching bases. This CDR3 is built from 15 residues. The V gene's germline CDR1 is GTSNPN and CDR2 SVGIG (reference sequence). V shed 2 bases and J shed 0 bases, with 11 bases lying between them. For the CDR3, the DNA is TGTGCCTGGAGTAAGGACACAACTAGCAATCAGCCCCAGCATTTT. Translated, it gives CAWSKDTTSNQPQHF.

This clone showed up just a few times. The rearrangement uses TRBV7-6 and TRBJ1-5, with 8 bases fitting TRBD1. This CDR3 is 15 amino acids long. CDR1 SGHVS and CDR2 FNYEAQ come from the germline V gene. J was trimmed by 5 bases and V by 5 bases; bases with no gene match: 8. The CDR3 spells CASSLRDRSDQPQHF. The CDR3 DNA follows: TGTGCCAGCAGCCTACGGGACAGGTCGGATCAGCCCCAGCATTTT. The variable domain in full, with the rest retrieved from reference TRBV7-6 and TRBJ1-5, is GAGVSQSPRYKVTKRGQDVALRCDPISGHVSLYWYRQALGQGPEFLTYFNYEAQQDKSGLPNDRFSAERPEGSISTLTIQRTEQRDSAMYRCASSLRDRSDQPQHFGDGTRLSIL.

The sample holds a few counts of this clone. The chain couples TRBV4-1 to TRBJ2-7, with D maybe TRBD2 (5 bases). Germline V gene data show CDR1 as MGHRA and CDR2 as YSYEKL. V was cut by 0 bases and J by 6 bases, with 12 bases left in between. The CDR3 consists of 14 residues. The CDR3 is CASSQELRGPEQYF. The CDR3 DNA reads TGCGCCAGCAGCCAAGAGTTACGAGGGCCCGAGCAGTACTTC.

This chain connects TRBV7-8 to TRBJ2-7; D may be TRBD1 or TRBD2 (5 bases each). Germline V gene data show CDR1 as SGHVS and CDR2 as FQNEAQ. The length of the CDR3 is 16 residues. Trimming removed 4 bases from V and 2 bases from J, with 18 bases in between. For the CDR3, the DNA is TGTGCCAGCAGCTCAAACCGCCGGGACCCGGCCTACGAGCAGTACTTC. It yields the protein CASSSNRRDPAYEQYF.